This is a list of T cell receptor beta chains from one sample in a study of blood T cells in healthy people across ages. TCRdb recomputed calls from the 5' RACE reads with MiXCR, one row per CDR3 protein. Here the sample spans some 1.5 million distinct CDR3 sequences, over 25% being singletons. Sample: blood. These receptor sequences come from a woman younger than 45 in good health. Each CDR3 is given with its conserved first and last residue. D genes are given only for firm matches. Rows give clone size only sometimes, using once, few, many, or a class for an expanded clone.

CASSQDLRSSTDTQYF,TGTGCCAGCAGCCAAGATTTACGGTCTAGCACAGATACGCAGTATTTT,TRBJ2-3,NA,TRBV4-2,few
CASSLLTSGQPQHF,TGTGCCAGCAGTTTATTGACTTCCGGGCAGCCCCAGCATTTT,TRBJ1-5,NA,TRBV28,NA
CASSLLGQASNQPQHF,TGTGCCAGCAGCTTACTGGGGCAGGCTAGCAATCAGCCCCAGCATTTT,TRBJ1-5,NA,TRBV7-8,once
CSASPRSGRASDTQYF,TGCAGTGCTAGCCCCCGTAGCGGGAGGGCCTCAGATACGCAGTATTTT,TRBJ2-3,TRBD2,TRBV20-1,few
CAISSGENQETQYF,TGTGCCATCAGTAGCGGGGAGAATCAAGAGACCCAGTACTTC,TRBJ2-5,TRBD2,TRBV10-3,few
CASSFQRSEQFF,TGTGCCAGCAGCTTCCAGAGAAGCGAGCAGTTCTTC,TRBJ2-1,NA,TRBV7-3,NA
CASSGGVSTNEKLFF,TGTGCCAGCAGCGGAGGGGTATCAACTAATGAAAAACTGTTTTTT,TRBJ1-4,NA,TRBV9,NA
CASSTGTPPETQYF,TGCGCCAGCAGCACAGGGACCCCGCCAGAGACCCAGTACTTC,TRBJ2-5,NA,TRBV5-1,NA
CASRPRGEKLFF,TGTGCCAGCAGACCCCGCGGGGAAAAACTGTTTTTT,TRBJ1-4,NA,TRBV6-5,NA
CASSLGDPGNQPQHF,TGTGCCAGCAGCTTAGGGGACCCAGGAAATCAGCCCCAGCATTTT,TRBJ1-5,NA,TRBV7-8,few
CSAQTDRGGDTQYF,TGCAGCGCTCAAACGGACAGGGGAGGGGATACGCAGTATTTT,TRBJ2-3,TRBD1,TRBV29-1,NA
CASSGSMLWQPQHF,TGTGCCAGCAGCGGGTCCATGCTTTGGCAGCCCCAGCATTTT,TRBJ1-5,NA,TRBV6-6,few
CASRGFESTDTQYF,TGTGCCAGCAGGGGGTTTGAGTCCACCGATACGCAGTATTTT,TRBJ2-3,NA,TRBV12-3/TRBV12-4,NA
CASSGGHANTGELFF,TGTGCCAGCAGCGGGGGACACGCGAACACCGGGGAGCTGTTTTTT,TRBJ2-2,NA,TRBV7-9,NA
CASSLASSDGYTF,TGCGCCAGCAGCTTGGCCAGCAGCGATGGCTACACCTTC,TRBJ1-2,NA,TRBV5-1,few
CASSLTFGGREAQYF,TGTGCCAGCAGCCTAACCTTTGGAGGGCGAGAGGCCCAGTACTTC,TRBJ2-5,NA,TRBV12-3/TRBV12-4,NA
CAWGLGPYEQYF,TGTGCCTGGGGTCTCGGGCCCTACGAGCAGTACTTC,TRBJ2-7,NA,TRBV30,few
CSADVGTGEFF,TGCAGTGCAGACGTCGGGACAGGGGAGTTCTTC,TRBJ2-1,TRBD1,TRBV20-1,few
CASSRQGLSNQPQHF,TGTGCCAGCAGCCGACAGGGGTTAAGCAATCAGCCCCAGCATTTT,TRBJ1-5,TRBD1,TRBV12-3/TRBV12-4,few
CASSRYSSGGTYEQYF,TGCGCCAGCAGCCGGTACTCTAGCGGGGGAACCTACGAGCAGTACTTC,TRBJ2-7,TRBD2,TRBV4-1,many
CASSPSLAGVGSYNEQFF,TGTGCCAGCTCACCGTCACTAGCGGGAGTTGGATCCTACAATGAGCAGTTCTTC,TRBJ2-1,TRBD2,TRBV18,many
CASTDLGDSERYF,TGTGCCAGCACCGACCTTGGGGACAGCGAGCGGTACTTC,TRBJ2-7,TRBD1,TRBV6-5,NA
CASSLYGAGGDIQYF,TGTGCCAGCAGTTTATACGGAGCGGGAGGGGACATTCAGTACTTC,TRBJ2-4,TRBD2,TRBV27,many
CASSELPSGTGGYNEQYF,TGTGCCAGCAGTGAACTACCGTCCGGGACAGGGGGCTACAATGAGCAGTACTTC,TRBJ2-7,TRBD1,TRBV25-1,few
CASSPSVNSNRPQHF,TGTGCCAGCTCACCATCCGTAAATAGCAATCGGCCCCAGCATTTT,TRBJ1-5,NA,TRBV18,NA
CASSLEARSLETQYF,TGTGCCAGCAGTTTAGAGGCCAGGTCACTAGAGACCCAGTACTTC,TRBJ2-5,NA,TRBV28,many
CAISTGTGGLYGYTF,TGTGCCATCAGTACTGGGACAGGGGGTTTATATGGCTACACCTTC,TRBJ1-2,TRBD1,TRBV10-3,NA
CASSPPWGRRETQYF,TGTGCCAGCTCACCACCCTGGGGCAGGAGGGAGACCCAGTACTTC,TRBJ2-5,NA,TRBV18,NA
CASSFLPADTQYF,TGTGCCAGCAGTTTTCTCCCGGCAGATACGCAGTATTTT,TRBJ2-3,NA,TRBV12-3/TRBV12-4,NA
CASSLTSGNEQYF,TGTGCCAGCAGCTTAACTAGCGGGAACGAGCAGTACTTC,TRBJ2-7,TRBD2,TRBV7-2,many
CSARGLYLSSTDTQYF,TGCAGTGCTAGAGGGTTGTACCTATCTAGCACAGATACGCAGTATTTT,TRBJ2-3,NA,TRBV20-1,few
CASSFRDMSIQETQYF,TGTGCCAGCAGTTTCCGGGACATGAGCATCCAAGAGACCCAGTACTTC,TRBJ2-5,NA,TRBV27,few
CASLVQETQYF,TGTGCCAGTCTAGTCCAAGAGACCCAGTACTTC,TRBJ2-5,NA,TRBV6-6,NA
CASSQAGRGTSGTYEQYF,TGCGCCAGCAGCCAAGCAGGCCGGGGGACTAGCGGGACCTACGAGCAGTACTTC,TRBJ2-7,TRBD2,TRBV4-3,NA
CASTVDGKGPQHF,TGCGCCAGCACGGTGGACGGCAAGGGGCCCCAGCATTTT,TRBJ1-5,NA,TRBV5-1,many
CSAPNSKGTLSYEQYF,TGCAGTGCTCCCAACTCCAAAGGGACCCTATCCTACGAGCAGTACTTC,TRBJ2-7,NA,TRBV20-1,NA
CSARDKSPNYGYTF,TGCAGTGCTAGAGATAAATCACCTAACTATGGCTACACCTTC,TRBJ1-2,NA,TRBV20-1,NA
CASGLAGDKYEQYF,TGTGCTAGTGGGCTAGCGGGAGATAAGTACGAGCAGTACTTC,TRBJ2-7,TRBD2,TRBV12-5,NA
CSAASGTRSTEQFF,TGCAGTGCCGCCTCCGGGACTAGGAGTACTGAGCAGTTCTTC,TRBJ2-1,TRBD2,TRBV20-1,NA
CASSVQTSGGETQYF,TGTGCCAGCAGCGTCCAGACTAGCGGGGGAGAGACCCAGTACTTC,TRBJ2-5,TRBD2,TRBV7-6,NA
CASSPQRGDYEQYF,TGTGCCAGCAGCCCACAGAGGGGGGACTACGAGCAGTACTTC,TRBJ2-7,NA,TRBV7-2,NA
CSADGGAQETQYF,TGCAGTGCTGATGGAGGGGCGCAAGAGACCCAGTACTTC,TRBJ2-5,NA,TRBV20-1,few
CASSSSGGANLGKQYF,TGTGCCAGCAGTTCCTCAGGGGGCGCAAACCTCGGGAAGCAGTACTTC,TRBJ2-5,TRBD1,TRBV28,many
CASSPWTEETQYF,TGTGCCAGCAGCCCTTGGACAGAAGAGACCCAGTACTTC,TRBJ2-5,NA,TRBV5-1,many
CSVKGSSYDEQFF,TGCAGCGTTAAAGGGAGCTCCTACGATGAGCAGTTCTTC,TRBJ2-1,NA,TRBV29-1,NA